This is a list of T cell receptor beta chains from one sample in a study of T cell responses to AZD1222 COVID-19 vaccine. Clones were read by immunoSEQ multiplex PCR, and TCRdb kept only the in-frame ones, dropping some. Of around 110,000 clones listed, roughly 87% are singletons. Material: peripheral blood, obtained on day 0 of AZD1222 vaccination. These receptor sequences come from an adult in good health. Both conserved end residues are part of each CDR3. D genes are given only for firm matches. Not all rows give a size; the values are once, few, many and, for expanded clones, a class.

CASSHPRDASNQPQHF | TGTGCCAGCAGTCATCCCCGGGACGCCAGCAATCAGCCCCAGCATTTT | TRBJ1-5 | TRBV6-2/TRBV6-3 | NA | NA
CASSSGTGSKNTEAFF | TGCGCCAGCAGCTCCGGGACAGGGTCGAAGAACACTGAAGCTTTCTTT | TRBJ1-1 | TRBV5-1 | NA | TRBD1
CASSLEYEQYF | TGTGCCAGCAGCTTAGAATACGAGCAGTACTTC | TRBJ2-7 | TRBV7-2 | NA | NA
CASSRDRDSPLHF | TGTGCCAGCAGCCGGGACAGAGATTCACCCCTCCACTTT | TRBJ1-6 | TRBV5-4 | NA | TRBD1
CATSRESRSRGDNSPLHF | TGTGCCACCAGCAGAGAATCTCGCTCCAGGGGAGATAATTCACCCCTCCACTTT | TRBJ1-6 | TRBV15 | NA | NA
CAISESGTGTQPQHF | TGTGCCATCAGTGAGTCGGGGACAGGGACGCAGCCCCAGCATTTT | TRBJ1-5 | TRBV10-3 | NA | TRBD1
CASSGGDPNEKLFF | TGTGCCAGCAGCGGAGGAGATCCTAATGAAAAACTGTTTTTT | TRBJ1-4 | TRBV6-5 | NA | NA
CASKASGSYEQYF | TGCGCCAGCAAGGCTAGCGGATCCTACGAGCAGTACTTC | TRBJ2-7 | TRBV5-1 | NA | TRBD2
CASSSDRDNEKLFF | TGTGCCAGCAGTTCGGACAGGGATAATGAAAAACTGTTTTTT | TRBJ1-4 | TRBV6-5 | many | TRBD1
CASSLTNGQGTYGYTF | TGTGCCAGCTCCCTAACAAATGGACAGGGGACCTATGGCTACACCTTC | TRBJ1-2 | TRBV18 | NA | TRBD1
CASSLKNRVNSPLHF | TGTGCCAGCAGCTTAAAGAACAGGGTTAATTCACCCCTCCACTTT | TRBJ1-6 | TRBV5-4 | NA | NA
CASSQDRGVSPTDTQYF | TGTGCCAGCAGCCAAGATAGGGGGGTGAGCCCCACAGATACGCAGTATTTT | TRBJ2-3 | TRBV4-2 | NA | NA
CASSLAGPLNEQFF | TGCGCCAGCAGCTTGGCCGGGCCACTAAATGAGCAGTTCTTC | TRBJ2-1 | TRBV5-1 | once | NA
CASSQDSRGDNSPLHF | TGCGCCAGCAGCCAAGACAGCAGAGGGGACAATTCACCCCTCCACTTT | TRBJ1-6 | TRBV4-1 | once | NA
CAWSGTDKYNEQFF | TGTGCCTGGTCCGGGACAGATAAATACAATGAGCAGTTCTTC | TRBJ2-1 | TRBV30 | NA | TRBD1
CASSQEPGEAWNEQYF | TGTGCCAGCAGCCAAGAACCGGGGGAGGCTTGGAACGAGCAGTACTTC | TRBJ2-7 | TRBV4-2 | NA | NA
CASSLDRGWEQYF | TGTGCCAGCAGCTTAGATAGGGGATGGGAGCAGTACTTC | TRBJ2-7 | TRBV7-2 | NA | NA
CASTSTGDGQPQHF | TGTGCCAGCACCTCGACAGGGGACGGACAGCCCCAGCATTTT | TRBJ1-5 | TRBV7-2 | NA | TRBD1
CASSPGTSGRMNEQFF | TGTGCCAGCAGCCCCGGGACTAGCGGGAGAATGAATGAGCAGTTCTTC | TRBJ2-1 | TRBV3-1/TRBV3-2 | NA | TRBD2
CASRDGVKETQYF | TGTGCCAGCAGAGACGGGGTAAAAGAGACCCAGTACTTC | TRBJ2-5 | TRBV6-5 | NA | NA
CASSLPGSNEQFF | TGTGCCAGCAGTTTGCCAGGCAGCAATGAGCAGTTCTTC | TRBJ2-1 | TRBV28 | NA | NA
CASTRGVNTEAFF | TGTGCCAGCACCCGGGGGGTGAACACTGAAGCTTTCTTT | TRBJ1-1 | TRBV19 | NA | NA
CAISAETVKAFF | TGTGCCATCAGCGCCGAGACAGTTAAAGCTTTCTTT | TRBJ1-1 | TRBV10-3 | once | NA
CASSLVNTTSTDTQYF | TGTGCCAGCAGCTTAGTAAACACTACTAGCACAGATACGCAGTATTTT | TRBJ2-3 | TRBV7-9 | few | NA
CASRPGGLLTEAFF | TGTGCCAGCCGCCCAGGGGGGCTTTTGACTGAAGCTTTCTTT | TRBJ1-1 | TRBV2 | NA | TRBD1
CASKTGQGVLAEDTGELFF | TGCGCCAGCAAGACTGGACAGGGGGTTCTGGCGGAGGACACCGGGGAGCTGTTTTTT | TRBJ2-2 | TRBV23-1 | NA | TRBD1